Detailed here is one T cell receptor (beta chain). What it binds is not known. Only in-frame clones appear in the TCRdb table, and some are missing; sequencing was by immunoSEQ multiplex PCR. This repertoire shows around 32,000 clones, 72% found once; its top ten account for less than 15%. The data stem from a study of vaccination effects on CD4 cells after COVID-19. Before any sequencing was done, the ViraFEST assay used viral peptide pools to expand antigen-specific CD4+ T cells. Culture lasted roughly 9 days before CD4+ T cell isolation. Two doses of BNT162b2 or mRNA-1273 vaccine were administered to participants. Every well got 2 million to 2.5 million PBMC, which were grown with 10 IU/ml IL-2 and 10 ug/ml peptides. Germline lookup yields CDR1 LGHDT and CDR2 YNNKEL (reference sequence). The V and J ends lost 1 base and 2 bases, in that order; junction bases with no gene match: 11. There are 18 residues in the CDR3.

Findings and limits, study-wide: Limitations: small convalescent group and missing early post-infection timepoints. Healthy vaccinees' vaccine-induced clones included only 1 of 255 cross-reacting with common cold coronaviruses.

Source: CD4+ T cells from PBMCs cultured with HCoV-229E spike peptides, taken after COVID-19 vaccination. This receptor was identified in a human donor who received a COVID-19 vaccine. The chain has TRBV3-1 (or the pseudogene TRBV3-2) and TRBJ1-3, with 7 positions matching TRBD1. This CDR3 reads CASSQGSVQGITGNTIYF. The CDR3 DNA is TGTGCCAGCAGCCAAGGATCTGTACAGGGGATAACTGGAAACACCATATATTTT.